Listed here is a single T cell receptor (beta chain). The sample comes from a study of blood T cell repertoires in COVID-19. Study overall: COVID-19 samples collected from the United States, Italy and Spain covered acute and convalescent phases.

Authors' processing steps: Scientists estimated how many nucleated cells there were by amplifying reference gene primers. Some clones are missing from TCRdb's copy, which holds only in-frame ones; the method was immunoSEQ multiplex PCR. V and J calls and clone size follow that table, whereas D and trimming were derived from the DNA. The sample records 45,000 to 60,000 clones, 90% to 95% being singletons. The CDR3 sequence is 14 residues long. Per germline, CDR1 ENHRY and CDR2 SYGVKD. The chain uses TRBV10-3 and TRBJ2-1; 13 bases agree with TRBD2. The clonotype originates from a man aged 45-65 years with acute or convalescent COVID-19. Sequenced material: peripheral blood. The CDR3 bases are TGTAGGACTAGCGGGAGTGATATCGACAATGAGCAGTTCTTC. Translating gives CRTSGSDIDNEQFF.